These 20 T cell receptor beta chains were all obtained from the same sample, sequenced in a study of glioma-infiltrating T cells after dendritic cell vaccination. Indicated time point: after dendritic cell vaccination, including at tumor progression/relapse. Assay: immunoSEQ multiplex PCR; the TCRdb copy retains only in-frame clones and omits some. This table holds approximately 60,000 clones, 86% found once. Specimen: blood, collected after dendritic cell vaccination. Every receptor here comes from a human donor with glioblastoma.

V is TRBV27 and J is TRBJ1-1; tentatively, D is TRBD1 (6 bases). V was trimmed by 1 base and J by 2 bases, leaving 11 bases between them. The germline V gene encodes CDR1 MNHEY and CDR2 SMNVEV (reference sequence). This CDR3 spans 15 amino acids. The CDR3 here is CASSLWGRGNTEAFF. In DNA, the CDR3 is TGTGCCAGCAGTTTATGGGGCAGGGGTAACACTGAAGCTTTCTTT.

The rearrangement links TRBV11-2 to TRBJ1-2, with 7 bases that match TRBD1. J lost 7 bases, V lost 3 bases, and 5 bases had no gene match. Per germline, CDR1 SGHAT and CDR2 FQNNGV. The CDR3 is made up of 13 amino acids. CDR3 sequence (DNA): TGTGCCAGCAGCTTGGGACAGCTGGTTGGCTACACCTTC. The encoded protein is CASSLGQLVGYTF.

This clone was detected only once. The J gene is TRBJ2-3, the V gene TRBV27, with 7 bases identical to TRBD1. The CDR3 length is 14 residues. Germline V gene sequence: CDR1 MNHEY, CDR2 SMNVEV (reference sequence). Trimming cost V 1 base and J 3 bases; bases outside gene matches: 1. The CDR3 bases are TGTGCCAGCAGTTTATGGACAGGAACAGATACGCAGTATTTT. Protein: CASSLWTGTDTQYF.

On this clone itself: The sample carries other DNA sequences with the same CDR3. This rearrangement joins TRBV11-2 to TRBJ1-4; a possible D gene is TRBD1 (6 bases). The V end lost 3 bases, the J end lost 5 bases, and 10 bases lay between the germline ends. This CDR3 is 14 amino acids long. Germline CDR1 SGHAT, CDR2 FQNNGV. CDR3 sequence: CASSFGTRNEKLFF. The CDR3 region has the DNA TGTGCCAGCAGCTTCGGGACACGAAATGAAAAACTGTTTTTT.

The table lists this clone with a count of one. This sequence joins TRBV2 and TRBJ2-1, with 7 nucleotides matching TRBD2. The CDR3 is made up of 17 amino acids. Germline trimming cut 5 bases from V and 4 bases from J; bases unmatched to any gene: 14. Germline CDR1 SNHLY, CDR2 FYNNEI. CDR3 amino acids: CASSPLSGARVYNEQFF. CDR3 bases: TGTGCCAGCAGTCCCTTAAGCGGGGCGAGAGTATACAATGAGCAGTTCTTC.

This chain links TRBV5-4 with TRBJ2-6; the D gene is possibly TRBD1 (5 bases). V was shortened by 3 bases and J by 2 bases, with 12 bases between the two germline ends. Per the germline V gene, CDR1 is SGHNT and CDR2 is YYREEE (reference sequence). CDR3 length: 16 amino acids. As DNA, the CDR3 is TGTGCCAGCAGCTCAGACAGTTTTACTGGGGCCAACGTCCTGACTTTC. Protein sequence: CASSSDSFTGANVLTF.

The sample holds a few counts of this clone. The chain recombines TRBV7-9 with TRBJ2-5, with 11 bases matching TRBD2. Germline values: CDR1 SEHNR, CDR2 FQNEAQ (reference sequence). The CDR3 runs 15 residues. With V trimmed by 6 bases and J by 7 bases, 10 bases remained unmatched. The CDR3 spells CASRPDGTSGGTQYF. CDR3 nucleotide sequence: TGTGCCAGCAGACCCGACGGAACTAGCGGGGGGACCCAGTACTTC.

This chain joins TRBV5-1 and TRBJ2-7; weak D call: TRBD2 (5 bases). With 0 bases removed from V and 2 bases from J, the gap between germline ends came to 9 bases. Germline-derived CDR1 and CDR2 are SGHRS and YFSETQ. This CDR3 is built from 14 residues. DNA of the CDR3: TGCGCCAGCAGCTTGGGAGGGAATGCCTACGAGCAGTACTTC. Its protein product is CASSLGGNAYEQYF.

This clone was seen a single time. This chain uses TRBV9 with TRBJ2-2; D unclear. V was trimmed by 0 bases and J by 10 bases, leaving 10 bases between them. Per germline, CDR1 SGDLS and CDR2 YYNGEE. The CDR3 covers 13 residues. The CDR3 spells CASSVDWAPELFF. Here the CDR3 DNA reads TGTGCCAGCAGCGTAGACTGGGCCCCGGAGCTGTTTTTT.

This clone was seen only once. This chain links TRBV27 with TRBJ1-1; no firm D call. CDR1 MNHEY and CDR2 SMNVEV come from the germline V gene (reference sequence). V lost 7 bases and J lost 0, with 15 bases in between. The CDR3 totals 15 residues. In DNA, the CDR3 is TGTGCCAGCATTCCTAGGCCGGTCATGAACACTGAAGCTTTCTTT. This sequence encodes CASIPRPVMNTEAFF.

The chain links TRBV18 to TRBJ2-7; D possibly corresponds to TRBD1 (5 bases). In germline, CDR1 is KGHSH, CDR2 LQKENI. The CDR3 is 14 residues long. The V gene lost 3 bases and the J gene lost 6 bases, with 15 bases spanning the gap. The CDR3 region has the DNA TGTGCCAGCTCACCGCGACAGTCCCTGACCGAGCAGTACTTC. Its translation is CASSPRQSLTEQYF.

This clone came up once. CDR3 nucleotide sequence: TGTGCCAGCACCGGGGAGAACAATGAGCAGTTCTTC. It is translated as CASTGENNEQFF. The V and J genes are TRBV6-5 and TRBJ2-1; D is perhaps TRBD2 (5 bases). The CDR3 spans 12 residues. Trimming left V 7 bases short and J 5 bases short, with 9 bases between. Germline CDR1 and CDR2: MNHEY and SVGAGI.

The chain employs TRBV11-2 and TRBJ1-1; weak D call: TRBD1 (5 bases). The CDR3 consists of 13 residues. The V gene lost 0 bases and the J gene lost 7 bases, with 9 bases spanning the gap. Per germline, CDR1 SGHAT and CDR2 FQNNGV. The CDR3 sequence is CASSLEVTVEAFF. CDR3 bases: TGTGCCAGCAGCTTAGAAGTGACAGTTGAAGCTTTCTTT.

The chain employs TRBV11-2 and TRBJ2-7; the D is unclear. The CDR3 has 17 amino acids. Germline V gene data show CDR1 as SGHAT and CDR2 as FQNNGV. The V end lost 5 bases, the J end lost 5 bases, and 25 bases lay between the germline ends. The CDR3 DNA follows: TGTGCCAGCAGCACCTGGCATTCGGATGCTCGGGTGGACGAGCAGTACTTC. Residues: CASSTWHSDARVDEQYF.

The V gene is TRBV6-4, the J gene TRBJ2-3, with 10 bases identical to TRBD2. Trimming took 4 bases from V and 2 from J; bases not matched to a gene: 3. This CDR3 is built from 15 residues. Germline CDR1 MRHNA, CDR2 SNTAGT. For the CDR3, the DNA is TGTGCCAGCAGTGCCGGGACTAGCGACACAGATACGCAGTATTTT. This gives the protein CASSAGTSDTDTQYF.

The V and J genes are TRBV18 and TRBJ1-4; D is unresolved. Deletions cut 1 base from V and 5 bases from J, with 8 bases between. The CDR3 contains 14 residues. Germline loops: CDR1 KGHSH, CDR2 LQKENI. The CDR3 nucleotides are TGTGCCAGCTCACCACGTTCAGGAAATGAAAAACTGTTTTTT. This codes for CASSPRSGNEKLFF.

In its sample, this clone was seen once. The chain couples TRBV7-2 to TRBJ1-1, with D unclear. V shed 1 base and J shed 3 bases, with 6 bases lying between them. This CDR3 spans 13 amino acids. CDR1 is SGHTA and CDR2 is FQGNSA in the germline V gene. CDR3: CASSLERYTEAFF. The CDR3, as DNA: TGTGCCAGCAGCTTAGAACGGTACACTGAAGCTTTCTTT.

The chain uses TRBV6-1 and TRBJ1-2; perhaps TRBD1 as D (6 bases). This CDR3 has 14 residues. Germline values: CDR1 MNHNS, CDR2 SASEGT. V was cut by 0 bases and J by 8 bases, with 13 bases left in between. DNA for the CDR3: TGTGCCAGCAGTGAAGCGATCGGGGGGCGAGGCTACACCTTC. This gives the protein CASSEAIGGRGYTF.

This sequence joins TRBV7-9 and TRBJ2-5; 9 bases map to TRBD2. The CDR3 runs to 15 residues. Germline V CDR1 and CDR2: SEHNR, FQNEAQ (reference sequence). V shed 8 bases and J 9 bases; nucleotides not matched to a gene: 16. The CDR3: CASGLAGMGQVAQYF. In DNA form, the CDR3 reads TGTGCCAGCGGGCTAGCGGGGATGGGGCAGGTGGCCCAGTACTTC.

This chain connects TRBV23-1 to TRBJ2-3; D is perhaps TRBD1 (6 bases). TRBV23-1 is an open reading frame, and its role is uncertain. The CDR3 has 15 residues. Between the trimmed V and J ends, which lost 9 bases and 2 bases, there was a span of 18 bases. The CDR3 loop is CARKQGTAITDTQYF. The CDR3 region has the DNA TGCGCCAGAAAACAGGGTACAGCGATCACAGATACGCAGTATTTT.